This T cell receptor (beta chain) originates from a study of siplizumab effects on memory and regulatory T cells. Notes on the study in general: Unstimulated subsets captured only a minor fraction of alloreactive clones. A naive or memory phenotype could not be assigned to roughly 80-96% of the proliferating CD4+ or CD8+ clones. Naive T cells, seemingly more diverse than memory cells, seemed major alloresponse contributors.

Points on this clone: Its antigen is as yet unknown.

V dropped 0 bases and J dropped 7 bases, with 13 bases sitting between them. The CDR3 is 15 amino acids. Germline assignment: CDR1 MNHEY and CDR2 SMNVEV (reference sequence). Data came from immunoSEQ multiplex PCR; TCRdb stores just in-frame clones and leaves some out. The data contain 80,000 to 130,000 clones, 75% to 95% of them singletons. Sequenced material: CD4+ T cells sorted from blood. This chain links TRBV27 with TRBJ1-5, with a tentative D call TRBD1 (6 bases). This TCR was sampled from a human donor in good health. Some clones in this sample may be carry-over from other donors' samples. The CDR3 coding sequence is TGTGCCAGCAGTTTATCGGGCAGGGGACTCCAGCCCCAGCATTTT. The encoded protein is CASSLSGRGLQPQHF.